Following are 7 T cell receptor beta chains from one sample sequenced in a study of CD8 T cells in ankylosing spondylitis. No antigen has been identified for these receptors. Findings of the study overall: A TCR beta motif of under 10 highly homologous variants appeared characteristic of ankylosing spondylitis blood.

MiXCR, applied by TCRdb to the 5' RACE reads, yields one record per CDR3 protein. The data hold around 770,000 distinct CDR3 sequences, with under 20% observed a single time. The material sequenced was blood, either unsorted or a sorted T cell fraction (not recorded which). All receptors come from a male donor with ankylosing spondylitis.

The sample holds a few counts of this clonotype. The V gene is TRBV20-1, the J gene TRBJ1-6; 8 nucleotides match TRBD1. This CDR3 has 16 amino acids. Germline CDR1 reads DFQATT; CDR2 reads SNEGSKA (reference sequence). V trimming: 1 base; J trimming: 8 bases; junction bases outside the gene matches: 10. Here the CDR3 reads CSARGTGTSWDSPLHF. For the CDR3, the DNA is TGCAGTGCTAGAGGGACAGGGACCAGTTGGGATTCACCCCTCCACTTT.

V usage is TRBV5-1 and J usage is TRBJ2-3, with TRBD2 matching over 13 bases. Germline CDR1 reads SGHRS; CDR2 reads YFSETQ. V trimming: 4 bases; J trimming: 7 bases; junction bases outside the gene matches: 6. The CDR3 runs 15 residues. In DNA, the CDR3 is TGCGCCAGCAGCCCACTAGCGGGGGGGGTGTATACGCAGTATTTT. Translating gives CASSPLAGGVYTQYF.

J is TRBJ2-1 and V is TRBV5-1, with 9 bases aligning to TRBD1. The germline V gene encodes CDR1 SGHRS and CDR2 YFSETQ. This CDR3 is built from 16 residues. V lost 4 bases, J lost 7 bases, and 12 bases stayed unmatched. CDR3 nucleotide sequence: TGCGCCAGCAGCCTGATGGCCGGGACAGGGCAAAATGAGCAGTTCTTC. This sequence encodes CASSLMAGTGQNEQFF. The entire variable domain, with the rest obtained from reference TRBV5-1 and TRBJ2-1, is as follows: KAGVTQTPRYLIKTRGQQVTLSCSPISGHRSVSWYQQTPGQGLQFLFEYFSETQRNKGNFPGRFSGRQFSNSRSEMNVSTLELGDSALYLCASSLMAGTGQNEQFFGPGTRLTVL.

The rearrangement joins TRBV7-6 to TRBJ2-1; D not certain. The germline V gene encodes CDR1 SGHVS and CDR2 FNYEAQ. V lost 3 bases and J 6 bases, leaving 15 bases between the germline ends. This CDR3 has 15 amino acids. Here the CDR3 reads CASSFRPIRGNEQFF. In DNA, the CDR3 is TGTGCCAGCAGCTTCAGACCCATACGAGGCAATGAGCAGTTCTTC.

CDR3 bases: TGCAGCGTTGTAGGGGCGAACACCGGGGAGCTGTTTTTT. This codes for CSVVGANTGELFF. The chain employs TRBV29-1 and TRBJ2-2, with a tentative D call TRBD1 (5 bases). This CDR3 region has 13 residues. The germline V gene encodes CDR1 SQVTM and CDR2 ANQGSEA. V lost 4 bases and J 0 bases, leaving 6 bases between the germline ends.

The V and J genes are TRBV10-3 and TRBJ1-6, with a weak D call TRBD1 (5 bases). V was trimmed by 6 bases and J by 7 bases, leaving 13 bases between them. The CDR3 length is 14 residues. Per the germline V gene, CDR1 is ENHRY and CDR2 is SYGVKD. The CDR3 is CAIRPTAKNSPLHF. For the CDR3, the DNA is TGTGCCATCAGGCCGACAGCGAAAAATTCACCCCTCCACTTT.

V gene TRBV20-1 combines with J gene TRBJ2-2, with 10 bases fitting TRBD2. V gave up 1 base and J gave up 4 bases; unmatched junction bases: 3. Germline V CDR1 and CDR2: DFQATT, SNEGSKA (reference sequence). This CDR3 spans 15 amino acids. In nucleotides, the CDR3 is TGCAGTGCTAGAGTAGCGGGGGGCGGCACCGGGGAGCTGTTTTTT. Protein sequence: CSARVAGGGTGELFF.